This T cell receptor beta chain was found in a study of shared clonotypes between healthy human individuals. General observations from the study: Generation of non-shared clonotypes was less probable than generation of clonotypes shared by all four donors. Larger estimated richness was generally recorded for naive subsets relative to memory subsets. Donors were few, which limited the genetic and exposure-history diversity represented.

Details on this clone: Its cognate antigen is unknown.

The CDR3 sequence is 17 residues long. Trimming removed 4 bases from V and 1 base from J, with 17 bases in between. Germline V lookup: CDR1 SGHVS, CDR2 FQNEAQ. Measured with immunoSEQ multiplex PCR; TCRdb has only the in-frame clones, and not every one. Found here are over a million clones, 78% of them singletons; the top ten hold 0.5% to 0.6%. Recent vaccinations or acute infections were absent in the healthy HIV-negative adult donors. V usage is TRBV7-8 and J usage is TRBJ2-4; D may match TRBD1 or TRBD2 (5 bases each). Sequenced: memory CD4+ T cells from PBMCs. Subset indicated: CD45RA-negative fraction. This receptor was taken from a man aged 18 to 30 in good health. Some clones in this sample may be carry-over from other donors' samples. The chain's CDR3 is CASSYPRARGAKNIQYF. The CDR3 DNA is TGTGCCAGCAGCTACCCCAGGGCACGCGGGGCCAAAAACATTCAGTACTTC.